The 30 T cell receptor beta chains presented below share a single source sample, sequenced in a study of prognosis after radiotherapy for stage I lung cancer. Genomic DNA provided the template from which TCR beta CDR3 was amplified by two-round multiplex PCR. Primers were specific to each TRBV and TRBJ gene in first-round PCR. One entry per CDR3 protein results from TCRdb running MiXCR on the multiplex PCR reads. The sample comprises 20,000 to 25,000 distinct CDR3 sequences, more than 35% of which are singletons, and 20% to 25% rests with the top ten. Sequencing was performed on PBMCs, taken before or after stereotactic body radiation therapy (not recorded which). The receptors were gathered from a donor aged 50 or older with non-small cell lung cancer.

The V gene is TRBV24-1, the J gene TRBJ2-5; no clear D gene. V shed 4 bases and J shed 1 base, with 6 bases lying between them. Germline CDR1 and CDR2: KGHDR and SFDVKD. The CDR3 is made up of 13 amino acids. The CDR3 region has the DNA TGTGCCACCAGTGACCAGGCCCAAGAGACCCAGTACTTC. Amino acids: CATSDQAQETQYF.

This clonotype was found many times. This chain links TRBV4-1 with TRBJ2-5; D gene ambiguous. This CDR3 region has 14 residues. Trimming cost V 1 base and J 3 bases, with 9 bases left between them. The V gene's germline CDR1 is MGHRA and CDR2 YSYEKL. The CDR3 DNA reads TGCGCCAGCAGCCAAGGCACTCTTAAAGAGACCCAGTACTTC. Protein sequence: CASSQGTLKETQYF.

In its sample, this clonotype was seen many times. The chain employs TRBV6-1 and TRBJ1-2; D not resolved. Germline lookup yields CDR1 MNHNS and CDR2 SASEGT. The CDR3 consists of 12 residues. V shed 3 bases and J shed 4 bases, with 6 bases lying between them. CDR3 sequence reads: CASSEPGYGYTF. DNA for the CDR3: TGTGCCAGCAGTGAGCCGGGCTATGGCTACACCTTC.

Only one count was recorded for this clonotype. In DNA form, the CDR3 reads TGCAGTGCTGGAAGGTTTCTCGAGCAGTTCTTC. Residues: CSAGRFLEQFF. This chain joins TRBV20-1 and TRBJ2-7; D is unclear. The J call may be incorrect, as the DNA end agrees better with TRBJ2-1. Looked up from germline, CDR1 is DFQATT and CDR2 is SNEGSKA (reference sequence). The CDR3 length is 11 residues.

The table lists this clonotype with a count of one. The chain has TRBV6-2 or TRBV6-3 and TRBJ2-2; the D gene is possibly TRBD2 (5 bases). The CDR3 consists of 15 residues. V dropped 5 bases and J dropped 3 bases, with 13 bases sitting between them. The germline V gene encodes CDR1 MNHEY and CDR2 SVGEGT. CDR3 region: CASSEADFYTGELFF. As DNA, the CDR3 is TGTGCCAGCAGTGAAGCGGACTTTTACACCGGGGAGCTGTTTTTT.

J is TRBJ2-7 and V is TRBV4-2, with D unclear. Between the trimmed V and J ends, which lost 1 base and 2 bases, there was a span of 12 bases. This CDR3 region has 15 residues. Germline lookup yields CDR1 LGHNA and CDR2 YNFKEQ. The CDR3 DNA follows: TGTGCCAGCAGCCAAGGTTTTACGGTGGCCTACGAGCAGTACTTC. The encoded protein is CASSQGFTVAYEQYF.

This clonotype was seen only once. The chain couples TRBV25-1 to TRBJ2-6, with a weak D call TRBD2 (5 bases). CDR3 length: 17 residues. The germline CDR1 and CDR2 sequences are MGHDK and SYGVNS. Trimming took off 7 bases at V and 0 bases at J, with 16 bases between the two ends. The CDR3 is CASMCRTFYSGANVLTF. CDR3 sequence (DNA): TGTGCCAGCATGTGCAGGACTTTCTACTCTGGGGCCAACGTCCTGACTTTC.

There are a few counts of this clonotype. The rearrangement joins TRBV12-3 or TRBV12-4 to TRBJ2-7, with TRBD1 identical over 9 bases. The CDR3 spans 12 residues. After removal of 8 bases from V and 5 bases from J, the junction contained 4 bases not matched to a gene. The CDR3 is CASSGTGNEQYF. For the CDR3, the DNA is TGTGCCAGCTCCGGGACAGGGAACGAGCAGTACTTC.

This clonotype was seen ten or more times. As DNA, the CDR3 is TGTGCCAGCAGCCCCAGGGGGTCTTCAGTCACCGGGGAGCTGTTTTTT. Its translation: CASSPRGSSVTGELFF. V and J are TRBV7-2 and TRBJ2-2; 7 bases are shared with TRBD1. Germline CDR1 SGHTA, CDR2 FQGNSA. This CDR3 is built from 16 residues. Trimming at V came to 5 bases and at J to 4 bases, leaving 10 bases not matched to a gene.

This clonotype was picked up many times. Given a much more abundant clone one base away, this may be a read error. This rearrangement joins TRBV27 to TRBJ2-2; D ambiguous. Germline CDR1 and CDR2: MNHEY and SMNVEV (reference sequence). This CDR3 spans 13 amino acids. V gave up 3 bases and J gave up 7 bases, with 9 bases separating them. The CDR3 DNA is TGTGCCAGCAGTTTGAAATTGGGCGGGGAGCTGTTTTTT. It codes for CASSLKLGGELFF.

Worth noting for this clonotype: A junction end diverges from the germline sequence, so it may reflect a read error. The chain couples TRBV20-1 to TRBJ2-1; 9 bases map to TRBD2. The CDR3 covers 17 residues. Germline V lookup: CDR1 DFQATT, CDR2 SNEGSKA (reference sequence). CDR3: CSARYLAGREYYNDQFF. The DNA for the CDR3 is TGCAGTGCTAGGTATCTAGCGGGACGGGAGTACTACAATGATCAGTTCTTC.

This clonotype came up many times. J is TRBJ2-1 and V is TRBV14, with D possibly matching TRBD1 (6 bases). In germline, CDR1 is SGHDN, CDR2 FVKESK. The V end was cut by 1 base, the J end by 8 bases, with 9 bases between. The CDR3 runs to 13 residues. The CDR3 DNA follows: TGTGCCAGCAGCCAAGTACAGGGCGATGAGCAGTTCTTC. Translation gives CASSQVQGDEQFF.

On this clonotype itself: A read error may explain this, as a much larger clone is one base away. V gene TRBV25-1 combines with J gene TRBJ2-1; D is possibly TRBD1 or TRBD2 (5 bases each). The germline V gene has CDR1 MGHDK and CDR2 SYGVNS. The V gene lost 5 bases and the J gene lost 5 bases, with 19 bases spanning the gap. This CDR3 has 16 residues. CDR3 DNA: TGTGCCAGCAGTCCTATGAGGGGAGATACCCACAATGAGCAGTTCTTC. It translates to CASSPMRGDTHNEQFF.

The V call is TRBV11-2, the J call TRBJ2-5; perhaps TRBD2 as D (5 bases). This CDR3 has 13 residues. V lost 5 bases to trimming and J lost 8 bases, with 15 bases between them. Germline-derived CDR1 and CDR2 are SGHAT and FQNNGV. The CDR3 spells CASSPGSSYTQYF. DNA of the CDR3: TGTGCCAGCAGCCCGGGATCGTCATATACCCAGTACTTC.

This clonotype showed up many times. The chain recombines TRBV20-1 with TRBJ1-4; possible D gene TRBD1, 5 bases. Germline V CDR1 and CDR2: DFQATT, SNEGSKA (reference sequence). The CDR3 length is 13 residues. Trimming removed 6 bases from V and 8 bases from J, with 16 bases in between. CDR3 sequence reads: CSAPGPTAEKLFF. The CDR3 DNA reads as TGCAGTGCCCCGGGCCCGACAGCGGAAAAACTGTTTTTT.

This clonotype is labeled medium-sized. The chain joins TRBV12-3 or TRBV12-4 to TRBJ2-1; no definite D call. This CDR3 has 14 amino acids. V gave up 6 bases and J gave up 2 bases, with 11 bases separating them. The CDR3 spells CASSRGPTYNEQFF. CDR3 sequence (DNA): TGTGCCAGCAGCCGAGGACCAACCTACAATGAGCAGTTCTTC.

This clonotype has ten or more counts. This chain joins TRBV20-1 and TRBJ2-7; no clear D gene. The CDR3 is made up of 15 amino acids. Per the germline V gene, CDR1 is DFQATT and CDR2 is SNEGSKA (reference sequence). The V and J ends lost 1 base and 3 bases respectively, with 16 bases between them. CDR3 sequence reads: CSARVGLPYDYEQYF. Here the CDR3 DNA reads TGCAGTGCTAGAGTTGGGCTCCCATATGACTACGAGCAGTACTTC.

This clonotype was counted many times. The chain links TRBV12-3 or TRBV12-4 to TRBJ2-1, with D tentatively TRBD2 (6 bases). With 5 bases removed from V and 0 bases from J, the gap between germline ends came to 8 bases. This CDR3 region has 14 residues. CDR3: CASSGTSSYNEQFF. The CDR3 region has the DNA TGTGCCAGCAGTGGGACTTCCTCCTACAATGAGCAGTTCTTC.

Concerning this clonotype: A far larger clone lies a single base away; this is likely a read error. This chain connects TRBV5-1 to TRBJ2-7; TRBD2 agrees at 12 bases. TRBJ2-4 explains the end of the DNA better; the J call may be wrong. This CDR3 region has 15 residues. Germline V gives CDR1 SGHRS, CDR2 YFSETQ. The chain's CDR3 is CASNLTSGRLDIQYF. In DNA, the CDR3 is TGCGCCAGCAACTTGACTAGCGGGAGATTGGACATTCAGTACTTC.

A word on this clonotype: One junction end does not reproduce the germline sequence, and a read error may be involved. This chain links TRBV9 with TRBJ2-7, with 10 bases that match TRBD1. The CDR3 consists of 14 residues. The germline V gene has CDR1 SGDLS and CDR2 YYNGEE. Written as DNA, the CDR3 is TGTTCCAGCAACGCAGGGACAGGGGCCTACGAGCATTACTTC. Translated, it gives CSSNAGTGAYEHYF. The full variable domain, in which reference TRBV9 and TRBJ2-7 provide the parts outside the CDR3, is DSGVTQTPKHLITATGQRVTLRCSPRSGDLSVYWYQQSLDQGLQFLIQYYNGEERAKGNILERFSAQQFPDLHSELNLSSLELGDSALYFCSSNAGTGAYEHYFGPGTRLTVT.

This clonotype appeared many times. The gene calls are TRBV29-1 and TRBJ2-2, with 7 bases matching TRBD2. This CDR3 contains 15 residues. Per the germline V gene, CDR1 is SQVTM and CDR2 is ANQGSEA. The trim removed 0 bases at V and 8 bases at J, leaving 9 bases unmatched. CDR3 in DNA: TGCAGCGTTGAAGATGTCAGCAGGGAGGGAGGGGAGCTGTTTTTT. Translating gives CSVEDVSREGGELFF.

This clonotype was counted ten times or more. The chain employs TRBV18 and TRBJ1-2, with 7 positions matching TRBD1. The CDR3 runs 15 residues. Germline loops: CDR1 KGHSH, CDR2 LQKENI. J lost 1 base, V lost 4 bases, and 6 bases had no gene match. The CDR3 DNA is TGTGCCAGCTCACTGGGGACAGAGGTTAACTATGGCTACACCTTC. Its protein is CASSLGTEVNYGYTF.

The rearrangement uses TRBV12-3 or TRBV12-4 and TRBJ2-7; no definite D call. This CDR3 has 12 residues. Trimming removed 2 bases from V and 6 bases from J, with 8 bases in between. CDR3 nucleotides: TGTGCCAGCAGTTTATCATTTGTCGAGCAGTACTTC. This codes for CASSLSFVEQYF.

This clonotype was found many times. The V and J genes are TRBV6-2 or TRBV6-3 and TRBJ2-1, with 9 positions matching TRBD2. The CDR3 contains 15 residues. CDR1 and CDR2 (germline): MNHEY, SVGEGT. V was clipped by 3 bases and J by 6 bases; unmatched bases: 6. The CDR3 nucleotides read TGTGCCAGCAGTTATGGTAGCGGGAGCGGCAATGAGCAGTTCTTC. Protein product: CASSYGSGSGNEQFF.

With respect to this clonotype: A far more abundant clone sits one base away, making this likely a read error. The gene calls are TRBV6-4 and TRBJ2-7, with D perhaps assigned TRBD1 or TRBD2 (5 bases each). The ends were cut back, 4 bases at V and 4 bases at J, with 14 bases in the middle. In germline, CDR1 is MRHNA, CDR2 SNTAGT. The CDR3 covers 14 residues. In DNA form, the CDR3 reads TGTGCCAGCAGTGCCTGGGCTGGGGGATACGAGCAGTACTTC. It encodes CASSAWAGGYEQYF.

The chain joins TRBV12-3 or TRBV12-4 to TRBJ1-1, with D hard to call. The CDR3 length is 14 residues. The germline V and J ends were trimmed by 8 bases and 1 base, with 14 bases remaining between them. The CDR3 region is CASHTPRGNTEAFF. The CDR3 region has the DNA TGTGCCAGCCATACGCCCCGCGGGAACACTGAAGCTTTCTTT.

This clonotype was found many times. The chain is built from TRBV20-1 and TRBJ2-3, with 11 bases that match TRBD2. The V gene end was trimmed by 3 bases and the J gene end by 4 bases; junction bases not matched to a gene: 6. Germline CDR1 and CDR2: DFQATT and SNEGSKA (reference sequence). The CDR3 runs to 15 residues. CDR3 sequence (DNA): TGCAGTGCTAGGACTAGCGGGAACGGCCCAGATACGCAGTATTTT. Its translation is CSARTSGNGPDTQYF.

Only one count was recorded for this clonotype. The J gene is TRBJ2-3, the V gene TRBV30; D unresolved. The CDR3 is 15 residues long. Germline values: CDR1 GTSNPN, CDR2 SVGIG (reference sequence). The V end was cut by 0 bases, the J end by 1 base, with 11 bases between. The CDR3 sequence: CAWSVAGGGTDTQYF. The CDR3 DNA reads TGTGCCTGGAGTGTTGCTGGCGGAGGCACAGATACGCAGTATTTT.

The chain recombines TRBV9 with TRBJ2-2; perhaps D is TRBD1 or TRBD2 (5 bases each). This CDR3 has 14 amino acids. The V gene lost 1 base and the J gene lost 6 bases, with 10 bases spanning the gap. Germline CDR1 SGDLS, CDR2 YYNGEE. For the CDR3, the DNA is TGTGCCAGCAGCGTATGGGGCGGGTCCGGGGAGCTGTTTTTT. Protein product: CASSVWGGSGELFF. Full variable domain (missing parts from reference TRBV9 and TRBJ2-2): DSGVTQTPKHLITATGQRVTLRCSPRSGDLSVYWYQQSLDQGLQFLIQYYNGEERAKGNILERFSAQQFPDLHSELNLSSLELGDSALYFCASSVWGGSGELFFGEGSRLTVL.

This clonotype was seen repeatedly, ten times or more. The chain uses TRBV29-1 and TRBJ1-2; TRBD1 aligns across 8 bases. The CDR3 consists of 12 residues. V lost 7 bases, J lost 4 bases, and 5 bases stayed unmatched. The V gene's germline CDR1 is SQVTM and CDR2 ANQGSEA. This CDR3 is CSAGQGAYGYTF. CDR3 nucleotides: TGCAGCGCCGGACAGGGAGCCTATGGCTACACCTTC. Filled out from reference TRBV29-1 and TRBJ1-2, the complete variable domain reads SAVISQKPSRDICQRGTSLTIQCQVDSQVTMMFWYRQQPGQSLTLIATANQGSEATYESGFVIDKFPISRPNLTFSTLTVSNMSPEDSSIYLCSAGQGAYGYTFGSGTRLTVV.